The next 21 T cell receptor beta chains were all read from a single sample in a study of T cell clones after liver transplantation (dated by TCRdb to 2018 to 2020). Library method: the immunoSEQ multiplex PCR assay. Held by TCRdb, this immuneACCESS table contains in-frame sequences only and omits some clones. Under half of the omission traces to an unresolved V gene where checked; the cause of the rest is unknown. A total of about 120,000 clones appear in this sample, less than 95% of them only once. The top ten clones comprise 0.8% to 0.9% of the sample. The sample was CD4+ T cells from blood, taken 12 months after liver transplant. The origin of the receptors is a human patient who received a liver transplant. Following transplantation, T cells from the graft donor may be among those present.

The gene calls are TRBV6-1 and TRBJ1-3; 11 nucleotides agree with TRBD1. V shed 8 bases, J shed 0 bases, and the junction held 3 bases outside the gene matches. The CDR3 has 15 residues. The germline CDR1 and CDR2 sequences are MNHNS and SASEGT. The CDR3 DNA sequence: TGTGCCAGCGGACAGGGGGCGCCCTCTGGAAACACCATATATTTT. Amino acid sequence: CASGQGAPSGNTIYF.

This clone was detected once. J is TRBJ2-7 and V is TRBV7-9; TRBD2 agrees at 10 bases. The CDR3 runs to 14 residues. CDR1 is SEHNR and CDR2 is FQNEAQ in the germline V gene (reference sequence). With 4 bases clipped from V and 6 bases from J, the junction kept 6 bases outside the gene matches. CDR3: CASSSSGRVPEQYF. The CDR3 nucleotides read TGTGCCAGCAGCTCCAGCGGGAGGGTACCCGAGCAGTACTTC.

The chain recombines TRBV5-1 with TRBJ2-1; 10 nucleotides agree with TRBD2. The length of the CDR3 is 17 residues. CDR1 and CDR2 (germline): SGHRS, YFSETQ. V lost 3 bases and J lost 8; bases outside the gene matches: 14. CDR3 in amino acids: CASSSWTSGRPKDEQFF. CDR3 DNA: TGCGCCAGCAGCTCCTGGACTAGCGGCCGTCCCAAGGATGAGCAGTTCTTC.

The rearrangement uses TRBV5-1 and TRBJ2-4; no clear D gene. Germline V CDR1 and CDR2: SGHRS, YFSETQ. This CDR3 comprises 16 residues. Between the trimmed V and J ends, which lost 5 bases and 0 bases, there was a span of 15 bases. This CDR3 reads CASSIPSAIAKNIQYF. CDR3 DNA: TGCGCCAGCAGTATCCCTAGTGCGATAGCCAAAAACATTCAGTACTTC.

The chain has TRBV10-3 and TRBJ2-7, with a weak D call TRBD1 (5 bases). This CDR3 is 15 amino acids long. Germline V gene lookup returns CDR1 ENHRY and CDR2 SYGVKD. V lost 3 bases, J lost 7 bases, and 19 bases lay in between. The CDR3 region is CAISDPKGLLVEQYF. CDR3 coding DNA: TGTGCCATCAGTGACCCAAAGGGGCTGTTAGTGGAGCAGTACTTC.

The J gene is TRBJ1-1, the V gene TRBV6-4; D is perhaps TRBD1 (5 bases). The V and J ends lost 8 bases and 5 bases respectively, with 18 bases between them. CDR3 length: 14 amino acids. Germline V gene sequence: CDR1 MRHNA, CDR2 SNTAGT. As DNA, the CDR3 is TGTGCCAGCTCGTTGGTAGCGGGGGGGACTGAAGCTTTCTTT. Encoded protein: CASSLVAGGTEAFF.

This clone was counted a few times. V gene TRBV14 combines with J gene TRBJ2-3; a possible D gene is TRBD2 (5 bases). CDR3 length equals 14 residues. From germline, CDR1 is SGHDN and CDR2 FVKESK. Trimming took 4 bases from V and 5 from J, leaving 13 bases between them. CDR3 sequence (DNA): TGTGCCAGCAGCCCCAGAGGGATGGGAGATACGCAGTATTTT. Translation gives CASSPRGMGDTQYF.

This clone is a singleton in its sample. The CDR3 spells CASSDPRPPYEQYF. The CDR3 DNA sequence: TGTGCCAGCAGTGATCCCCGCCCCCCCTACGAGCAGTACTTC. The genes are TRBV25-1 and TRBJ2-7; D call uncertain. Trimming stripped 3 bases from V and 2 bases from J, with 11 bases between. The CDR3 spans 14 residues. CDR1 MGHDK and CDR2 SYGVNS come from the germline V gene.

The gene calls are TRBV11-3 and TRBJ2-5, with 9 positions matching TRBD2. J was trimmed by 5 bases and V by 5 bases; bases with no gene match: 9. The CDR3 contains 15 residues. The germline V gene encodes CDR1 SGHNT and CDR2 YENEEA. In nucleotides, the CDR3 is TGTGCCAGCAGCGGGATAGCGGGAGCGGGGGAGACCCAGTACTTC. Translated, it gives CASSGIAGAGETQYF.

In this sample, this clone turned up once. The V call is TRBV6-5, the J call TRBJ1-1; no firm D call. Germline CDR1 reads MNHEY; CDR2 reads SVGAGI. This CDR3 region has 13 residues. V lost 6 bases, J lost 2 bases, and 10 bases lay in between. CDR3 residues: CASRSWENTEAFF. The DNA of the CDR3 is TGTGCCAGCAGGTCGTGGGAAAACACTGAAGCTTTCTTT.

There are a few counts of this clone. Distinct nucleotide sequences in the sample also encode this CDR3. V usage is TRBV6-1 and J usage is TRBJ1-4; D is ambiguous. Germline lookup yields CDR1 MNHNS and CDR2 SASEGT. This CDR3 has 14 amino acids. The V gene lost 6 bases and the J gene lost 5 bases, with 13 bases spanning the gap. For the CDR3, the DNA is TGTGCCAGCAGCCCCCGGACGGGGAATGAAAAACTGTTTTTT. As protein: CASSPRTGNEKLFF.

The V gene is TRBV5-6, the J gene TRBJ1-3; TRBD1 might be the D (5 bases). This CDR3 spans 15 amino acids. Germline CDR1 and CDR2: SGHDT and YYEEEE. V gave up 7 bases and J gave up 0 bases, with 14 bases separating them. The CDR3 spells CASGPGRSSGNTIYF. As DNA, the CDR3 is TGTGCCAGCGGCCCAGGGCGTAGCTCTGGAAACACCATATATTTT.

The rearrangement joins TRBV10-3 to TRBJ1-1; the D is unclear. This CDR3 has 13 amino acids. Trimming shortened V by 2 bases and J by 0 bases, and 4 bases separated the two germline ends. The germline CDR1 and CDR2 sequences are ENHRY and SYGVKD. In DNA form, the CDR3 reads TGTGCCATCAGTGAGGGAATGAACACTGAAGCTTTCTTT. Protein: CAISEGMNTEAFF.

The chain combines TRBV23-1 with TRBJ2-7; D gene ambiguous. TRBV23-1 is an ORF, with its function uncertain. This CDR3 region has 15 residues. Trimming pared 0 bases from V and 4 bases from J, leaving 13 bases between. For the CDR3, the DNA is TGCGCCAGCAGTCAATCGCCTCGTGGGATTTACGAGCAGTACTTC. Amino acids: CASSQSPRGIYEQYF.

This clone was counted once. This chain links TRBV7-3 with TRBJ1-1; D not certain. Germline CDR1 is SGHTA and CDR2 is FQGTGA. The CDR3 contains 12 residues. The V gene lost 5 bases and the J gene lost 5 bases, with 9 bases spanning the gap. CDR3 sequence reads: CASSRTGTEAFF. The DNA for the CDR3 is TGTGCCAGCAGCCGAACTGGAACTGAAGCTTTCTTT.

The chain carries TRBV2 and TRBJ1-1; perhaps TRBD1 as D (5 bases). V was cut by 7 bases and J by 0 bases, with 18 bases left in between. Per the germline V gene, CDR1 is SNHLY and CDR2 is FYNNEI. The CDR3 is 16 amino acids. The CDR3 here is CASNKESGFMNTEAFF. CDR3 in DNA: TGTGCCAGCAATAAGGAATCAGGGTTCATGAACACTGAAGCTTTCTTT. Full variable domain (missing parts from reference TRBV2 and TRBJ1-1): EPEVTQTPSHQVTQMGQEVILRCVPISNHLYFYWYRQILGQKVEFLVSFYNNEISEKSEIFDDQFSVERPDGSNFTLKIRSTKLEDSAMYFCASNKESGFMNTEAFFGQGTRLTVV.

The chain links TRBV27 to TRBJ1-2, with a weak D call TRBD1 (6 bases). The CDR3 runs to 15 residues. V dropped 4 bases and J dropped 3 bases, with 15 bases sitting between them. Looked up from germline, CDR1 is MNHEY and CDR2 is SMNVEV (reference sequence). Here the CDR3 reads CASSSLTGGHYGYTF. CDR3 nucleotides: TGTGCCAGCAGTTCCCTGACAGGAGGACACTATGGCTACACCTTC.

This clone has a single count. This chain joins TRBV7-3 and TRBJ2-1, with D perhaps matching TRBD2 (5 bases). V lost 5 bases to trimming and J lost 4 bases, with 15 bases between them. CDR3 length equals 15 residues. Germline CDR1 reads SGHTA; CDR2 reads FQGTGA. CDR3: CASSPTPDFYNEQFF. The CDR3 coding sequence is TGTGCCAGCAGCCCGACCCCGGACTTTTACAATGAGCAGTTCTTC.

This clone showed up just a few times. Other DNA sequences in this specimen translate into the identical CDR3. The chain is built from TRBV9 and TRBJ2-1; weak D call: TRBD1 (5 bases). The CDR3 consists of 12 residues. V lost 2 bases, J lost 7 bases, and 7 bases lay in between. The germline CDR1 and CDR2 sequences are SGDLS and YYNGEE. The CDR3, as DNA: TGTGCCAGCAGCGTCCAGGGTAATGAGCAGTTCTTC. This encodes CASSVQGNEQFF.

Notes on this clone: Other DNA sequences in the sample encode the same CDR3. The V call is TRBV2, the J call TRBJ2-3; D is unclear. The CDR3 has 13 residues. In germline, CDR1 is SNHLY, CDR2 FYNNEI. V lost 1 base, J lost 1 base, and 3 bases lay in between. The CDR3 region is CASSEGGTDTQYF. The DNA for the CDR3 is TGTGCCAGCAGTGAAGGTGGCACAGATACGCAGTATTTT.

This clone was observed a single time. J is TRBJ1-1 and V is TRBV6-1, with 10 bases lining up with TRBD1. The germline V gene encodes CDR1 MNHNS and CDR2 SASEGT. This CDR3 is 17 amino acids long. The ends lost 4 bases at V and 0 bases at J; junction bases unmatched: 8. The DNA of the CDR3 is TGTGCCAGCAGTGGGGGGACAGGGGCGGTAATGAACACTGAAGCTTTCTTT. Translating gives CASSGGTGAVMNTEAFF.